Below are 26 T cell receptor beta chains sequenced from a single sample in a study of OX40 agonist ivuxolimab in advanced cancers. TCRdb keeps only in-frame clones here, not all; method: immunoSEQ multiplex PCR. The data show 30,000 to 45,000 clones, about 85% seen once. Material: CD4+ or CD8+ T cells sorted from blood, obtained in a trial of the OX40 agonist ivuxolimab. The receptors shown here come from an adult with an advanced solid tumor such as melanoma, head and neck, liver or kidney cancer.

The rearrangement links TRBV4-2 to TRBJ2-7; D is possibly TRBD2 (6 bases). Germline values: CDR1 LGHNA, CDR2 YNFKEQ. V was shortened by 1 base and J by 1 base, with 14 bases between the two germline ends. The CDR3 spans 16 residues. CDR3 sequence: CASSQAGTSSSYEQYF. CDR3 nucleotides: TGTGCCAGCAGCCAAGCCGGGACTTCCTCATCCTACGAGCAGTACTTC.

V and J are TRBV2 and TRBJ2-5; D unclear. There are 12 residues in the CDR3. Trimming took off 5 bases at V and 3 bases at J, with 7 bases between the two ends. Germline assignment: CDR1 SNHLY and CDR2 FYNNEI. The CDR3: CASSQQKETQYF. The CDR3, as DNA: TGTGCCAGCAGTCAGCAAAAAGAGACCCAGTACTTC.

This chain joins TRBV28 and TRBJ2-2; tentative D call: TRBD1 (5 bases). This CDR3 region has 14 residues. The germline V and J ends were trimmed by 3 bases and 6 bases, with 11 bases remaining between them. Germline-derived CDR1 and CDR2 are MDHEN and SYDVKM. The CDR3 is CASSFSGYPGELFF. CDR3 sequence (DNA): TGTGCCAGCAGTTTTTCAGGGTATCCCGGGGAGCTGTTTTTT.

This chain joins TRBV2 and TRBJ1-1; D unclear. Germline CDR1 and CDR2: SNHLY and FYNNEI. This CDR3 has 12 residues. Trimming removed 3 bases from V and 3 bases from J, with 5 bases in between. The CDR3 is CASSDWDTEAFF. DNA of the CDR3: TGTGCCAGCAGTGATTGGGACACTGAAGCTTTCTTT. Full variable domain (rest looked up from reference TRBV2 and TRBJ1-1): EPEVTQTPSHQVTQMGQEVILRCVPISNHLYFYWYRQILGQKVEFLVSFYNNEISEKSEIFDDQFSVERPDGSNFTLKIRSTKLEDSAMYFCASSDWDTEAFFGQGTRLTVV.

This clone counts as medium-sized. The genes are TRBV29-1 and TRBJ2-7, with TRBD1 matching 8 bases. The CDR3 sequence is 12 residues long. V was clipped by 3 bases and J by 7 bases; unmatched bases: 5. Germline CDR1 and CDR2: SQVTM and ANQGSEA. For the CDR3, the DNA is TGCAGCGTTGAGCAGGGGGCTAGAGAGCAGTACTTC. This gives the protein CSVEQGAREQYF.

The rearrangement links TRBV19 to TRBJ2-2, with D unclear. The CDR3 runs 15 residues. Per germline, CDR1 LNHDA and CDR2 SQIVND (reference sequence). V was pared by 1 base and J by 2 bases, with 8 bases between. The CDR3 DNA follows: TGTGCCAGTAGTATAGGGCAGCAAAACACCGGGGAGCTGTTTTTT. It specifies CASSIGQQNTGELFF.

The V and J genes are TRBV19 and TRBJ2-3; D call uncertain. Trimming left V 2 bases short and J 0 bases short, with 12 bases between. The CDR3 covers 16 residues. CDR1 is LNHDA and CDR2 is SQIVND in the germline V gene (reference sequence). CDR3 sequence (DNA): TGTGCCAGTAGTATATCCAGTCCGACTAGCACAGATACGCAGTATTTT. This sequence encodes CASSISSPTSTDTQYF.

The chain recombines TRBV30 with TRBJ2-7; 9 positions agree with TRBD2. Looked up from germline, CDR1 is GTSNPN and CDR2 is SVGIG (reference sequence). The CDR3 contains 12 residues. V shed 8 bases and J 3 bases; nucleotides not matched to a gene: 5. CDR3 residues: CAGGGGYYEQYF. The CDR3 DNA sequence: TGTGCCGGCGGGGGGGGCTACTACGAGCAGTACTTC. The variable domain in full, completed from reference TRBV30 and TRBJ2-7, reads SQTIHQWPATLVQPVGSPLSLECTVEGTSNPNLYWYRQAAGRGLQLLFYSVGIGQISSEVPQNLSASRPQDRQFILSSKKLLLSDSGFYLCAGGGGYYEQYFGPGTRLTVT.

The V call is TRBV5-1, the J call TRBJ2-3, with D maybe TRBD2 (6 bases). Germline CDR1 SGHRS, CDR2 YFSETQ. Trimming removed 3 bases from V and 1 base from J, with 15 bases in between. The CDR3 sequence is 16 residues long. CDR3 sequence: CASSSPRDSGTDTQYF. The CDR3 DNA reads as TGCGCCAGCAGCTCACCCCGGGACTCAGGCACAGATACGCAGTATTTT.

This clone has only one observation. This chain joins TRBV15 and TRBJ2-4; weak D call: TRBD1 (6 bases). V was cut by 3 bases and J by 1 base, with 16 bases left in between. Germline V gives CDR1 LNHNV, CDR2 YYDKDF (reference sequence). The CDR3 sequence is 17 residues long. The CDR3 loop reads CATSRGKRGSAKNIQYF. The CDR3 bases are TGTGCCACCAGCAGGGGGAAAAGGGGGTCGGCCAAAAACATTCAGTACTTC.

The chain is built from TRBV5-4 and TRBJ2-5; D unresolved. CDR3 length equals 13 residues. Between the trimmed V and J ends, which lost 0 bases and 5 bases, there was a span of 8 bases. Germline loops: CDR1 SGHNT, CDR2 YYREEE (reference sequence). For the CDR3, the DNA is TGTGCCAGCAGCTTGGTGGGGATGGAGACCCAGTACTTC. It specifies CASSLVGMETQYF. Variable domain in full (rest from reference TRBV5-4 and TRBJ2-5): ETGVTQSPTHLIKTRGQQVTLRCSSQSGHNTVSWYQQALGQGPQFIFQYYREEENGRGNFPPRFSGLQFPNYSSELNVNALELDDSALYLCASSLVGMETQYFGPGTRLLVL.

The chain carries TRBV28 and TRBJ1-3, with D perhaps matching TRBD1 (5 bases). Trimming took off 5 bases at V and 0 bases at J, with 17 bases between the two ends. Germline V gene lookup returns CDR1 MDHEN and CDR2 SYDVKM. This CDR3 spans 17 amino acids. CDR3 DNA: TGTGCCAGCAGTCTCGACCTCCTCGGGGGCTCTGGAAACACCATATATTTT. It yields the protein CASSLDLLGGSGNTIYF.

The chain links TRBV18 to TRBJ2-7, with D perhaps assigned TRBD1 or TRBD2 (5 bases each). CDR1 is KGHSH and CDR2 is LQKENI in the germline V gene. V lost 1 base and J 5 bases, leaving 9 bases between the germline ends. CDR3 length: 13 amino acids. CDR3 DNA: TGTGCCAGCTCACCACGGGACGAGGACGAGCAGTACTTC. It codes for CASSPRDEDEQYF. Variable domain in full (rest from reference TRBV18 and TRBJ2-7): NAGVMQNPRHLVRRRGQEARLRCSPMKGHSHVYWYRQLPEEGLKFMVYLQKENIIDESGMPKERFSAEFPKEGPSILRIQQVVRGDSAAYFCASSPRDEDEQYFGPGTRLTVT.

V is TRBV28 and J is TRBJ1-5; 7 bases fit TRBD1. V was clipped by 11 bases and J by 4 bases; unmatched bases: 8. Germline CDR1 is MDHEN and CDR2 is SYDVKM. The CDR3 is 13 residues long. CDR3 in DNA: TGTGCCTCGAAGAAGGACAGGAATCAGCCCCAGCATTTT. Translation gives CASKKDRNQPQHF. The whole variable domain, remainder taken from reference TRBV28 and TRBJ1-5, is DVKVTQSSRYLVKRTGEKVFLECVQDMDHENMFWYRQDPGLGLRLIYFSYDVKMKEKGDIPEGYSVSREKKERFSLILESASTNQTSMYLCASKKDRNQPQHFGDGTRLSIL.

V and J are TRBV7-2 and TRBJ2-7; D unclear. Trimming cost V 1 base and J 3 bases, with 1 base left between them. Germline CDR1 is SGHTA and CDR2 is FQGNSA. The CDR3 loop spans 11 amino acids. CDR3 region: CASSLVYEQYF. Written as DNA, the CDR3 is TGTGCCAGCAGCTTAGTCTACGAGCAGTACTTC.

The genes are TRBV28 and TRBJ2-1, with 10 positions matching TRBD2. The CDR3 extends over 20 amino acids. Germline V lookup: CDR1 MDHEN, CDR2 SYDVKM. After removal of 3 bases from V and 6 bases from J, the junction contained 20 bases not matched to a gene. The CDR3: CASSLWGPEAGGLEGNEQFF. CDR3 sequence (DNA): TGTGCCAGCAGTTTGTGGGGTCCTGAAGCGGGGGGGCTTGAAGGCAATGAGCAGTTCTTC.

This chain links TRBV27 with TRBJ2-5; TRBD1 matches at 9 bases. The junction had 7 bases not matched to a gene; V was cut back by 5 bases and J by 3 bases. This CDR3 has 15 residues. The germline V gene encodes CDR1 MNHEY and CDR2 SMNVEV (reference sequence). The CDR3 spells CASSPSGTGKETQYF. The CDR3 DNA is TGTGCCAGCAGTCCCTCAGGGACAGGGAAAGAGACCCAGTACTTC.

V is TRBV5-1 and J is TRBJ2-5; 10 bases fit TRBD1. Unmatched junction bases numbered 6, after V lost 5 bases and J lost 5 bases. This CDR3 has 14 amino acids. Germline CDR1 SGHRS, CDR2 YFSETQ. CDR3: CASRGTGVRETQYF. The CDR3 nucleotides read TGCGCCAGCAGGGGGACAGGGGTTCGCGAGACCCAGTACTTC.

This chain uses TRBV18 with TRBJ1-1; a possible D gene is TRBD1 (5 bases). V was clipped by 4 bases and J by 0 bases, with 18 bases between them. The CDR3 loop spans 17 amino acids. In germline, CDR1 is KGHSH, CDR2 LQKENI. The CDR3 sequence: CASSRQLTGTVNTEAFF. As DNA, the CDR3 is TGTGCCAGCTCACGACAACTAACCGGGACGGTGAACACTGAAGCTTTCTTT.

This clone was detected a few times. The chain uses TRBV2 and TRBJ1-2, with 8 bases that match TRBD1. The germline V gene has CDR1 SNHLY and CDR2 FYNNEI. The CDR3 runs to 14 residues. V lost 7 bases to trimming and J lost 4 bases; unmatched junction nucleotides: 8. CDR3 in amino acids: CASTRDRLAYGYTF. CDR3 nucleotide sequence: TGTGCCAGCACCAGGGACAGGCTGGCCTATGGCTACACCTTC.

The chain combines TRBV5-1 with TRBJ2-3; D ambiguous. The V and J ends lost 0 bases and 2 bases respectively, with 7 bases between them. Germline-derived CDR1 and CDR2 are SGHRS and YFSETQ. This CDR3 is built from 14 residues. CDR3 region: CASSLGTFTDTQYF. In DNA, the CDR3 is TGCGCCAGCAGCTTGGGCACCTTCACAGATACGCAGTATTTT.

The rearrangement links TRBV9 to TRBJ2-5, with D hard to call. CDR1 is SGDLS, CDR2 YYNGEE, per germline. The CDR3 is made up of 14 amino acids. V was pared by 0 bases and J by 1 base, with 7 bases between. The CDR3 here is CASSVGRSQETQYF. CDR3 nucleotides: TGTGCCAGCAGCGTAGGGCGGTCCCAAGAGACCCAGTACTTC.

V is TRBV5-6 and J is TRBJ1-4, with D maybe TRBD1 (5 bases). The length of the CDR3 is 14 residues. Per the germline V gene, CDR1 is SGHDT and CDR2 is YYEEEE. Trimming took 5 bases from V and 11 from J, leaving 19 bases between them. The CDR3 DNA is TGTGCCAGCAGTGCGTCACAGGATCCGGGGAAACTGTTTTTT. It is translated as CASSASQDPGKLFF. Using reference TRBV5-6 and TRBJ1-4 for the parts outside the CDR3, the full variable domain is DAGVTQSPTHLIKTRGQQVTLRCSPKSGHDTVSWYQQALGQGPQFIFQYYEEEERQRGNFPDRFSGHQFPNYSSELNVNALLLGDSALYLCASSASQDPGKLFFGSGTQLSVL.

The CDR3 region is CASSLVGSKRADTQYF. The CDR3 DNA sequence: TGTGCCAGCAGCTTAGTCGGCTCTAAACGGGCAGATACGCAGTATTTT. V gene TRBV7-2 combines with J gene TRBJ2-3; D is uncertain. The CDR3 is 16 amino acids. Germline V lookup: CDR1 SGHTA, CDR2 FQGNSA. V dropped 1 base and J dropped 4 bases, with 15 bases sitting between them.

The V and J genes are TRBV27 and TRBJ1-2, with D unclear. The CDR3 is 14 residues long. Deletions cut 7 bases from V and 4 bases from J, with 16 bases between. Germline V gene lookup returns CDR1 MNHEY and CDR2 SMNVEV (reference sequence). DNA of the CDR3: TGTGCCAGCAAGGCCGTCCGGGCCGGCTATGGCTACACCTTC. Protein product: CASKAVRAGYGYTF.

The CDR3: CASSLIPGKGTQYF. The CDR3 DNA reads TGTGCCAGCAGCTTAATTCCGGGAAAAGGCACCCAGTACTTC. V gene TRBV7-3 combines with J gene TRBJ2-5; possibly TRBD2 for D (5 bases). V was shortened by 1 base and J by 8 bases, with 14 bases between the two germline ends. The CDR3 length is 14 residues. Germline loops: CDR1 SGHTA, CDR2 FQGTGA.